One sample yielded the 3 T cell receptor beta chains listed below, sequenced in a study of Ad26.COV2.S vaccination and SARS-CoV-2 variants. TCRdb keeps only in-frame clones here, not all; method: immunoSEQ multiplex PCR. The repertoire holds around 140,000 clones, with about nine tenths as singletons. The sequences come from peripheral blood, collected after recovery from COVID-19. Receptors were obtained from a human donor who had recovered from COVID-19.

The chain recombines TRBV23-1 with TRBJ1-1; a weak D match, TRBD1 (5 bases). TRBV23-1 is marked as an open reading frame, function uncertain. Trimming took 3 bases from V and 0 from J, leaving 11 bases between them. The CDR3 runs to 15 residues. The CDR3 loop reads CASSHSGHMNTEAFF. The CDR3 DNA reads TGCGCCAGCAGTCACTCCGGACACATGAACACTGAAGCTTTCTTT.

This clone was counted at least ten times. At one end the junction does not follow the germline gene, possibly because of a read error. The V call is TRBV7-7, the J call TRBJ1-1; 10 bases agree with TRBD1. The CDR3 length is 17 residues. Looked up from germline, CDR1 is SSHAT and CDR2 is FNYEAQ (reference sequence). The CDR3 nucleotides are TGTGCTAGCAGCTTACCTTCCCGGGACAGGGGTCGGACTGAAGCTTTCTTT. Translated, it gives CASSLPSRDRGRTEAFF.

This clone was seen just once. The rearrangement joins TRBV6-6 to TRBJ1-4; 8 bases are shared with TRBD1. This CDR3 contains 15 residues. CDR1 and CDR2 from the germline V gene are MNHNY and SVGAGI (reference sequence). J gave up 9 bases and V 6 bases, and 12 bases lay outside the gene matches. The CDR3 here is CASRPDGTGGQKLFF. The CDR3 nucleotides are TGTGCCAGCAGACCGGACGGGACAGGCGGGCAAAAACTGTTTTTT.